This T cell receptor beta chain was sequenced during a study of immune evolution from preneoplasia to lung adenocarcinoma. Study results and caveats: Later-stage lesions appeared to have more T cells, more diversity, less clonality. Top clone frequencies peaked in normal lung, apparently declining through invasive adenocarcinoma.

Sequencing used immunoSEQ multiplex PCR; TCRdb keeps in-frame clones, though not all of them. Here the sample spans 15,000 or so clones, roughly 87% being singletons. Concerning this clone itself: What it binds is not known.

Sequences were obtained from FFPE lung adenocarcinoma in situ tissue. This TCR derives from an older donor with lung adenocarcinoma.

The CDR3 nucleotides are TGTGCCAGCAGTCAGATGGGAAACACCATATATTTT. Translation gives CASSQMGNTIYF. The chain employs TRBV6-1 and TRBJ1-3; D is uncertain. Germline V CDR1 and CDR2: MNHNS, SASEGT. The CDR3 extends over 12 amino acids. The V end was cut by 5 bases, the J end by 4 bases, with 6 bases between.